This TCR beta chain was captured by sequencing in a study of OX40 agonist ivuxolimab in advanced cancers. TCRdb's table, derived via immunoSEQ multiplex PCR, lists solely in-frame clones and lacks some. This sample yields about 93,000 clones, of which about 91% are seen a single time; roughly 0.53% belongs to the top ten. Prior autoimmune disease or systemic immunosuppression barred patients. With 5 bases removed from V and 3 bases from J, the gap between germline ends came to 13 bases. This CDR3 has 14 amino acids. The germline V gene has CDR1 MNHNS and CDR2 SASEGT. The chain links TRBV6-1 to TRBJ1-1; D gene ambiguous. The material sequenced was CD4+ or CD8+ T cells sorted from blood, taken in a trial of the OX40 agonist ivuxolimab. This clonotype originated in an adult with an advanced solid tumor such as melanoma, head and neck, liver or kidney cancer. The CDR3 loop reads CASSLRAYYTEAFF. DNA for the CDR3: TGTGCCAGCAGTTTGAGGGCCTACTACACTGAAGCTTTCTTT.